The rows below give T cell receptor beta chains drawn from one sample of a study of CD8+CD57+ T cells in acquired aplastic anemia. TCRdb itself ran the reads through MiXCR, one entry per CDR3 protein. The sample has 150,000 or so distinct CDR3 sequences, about 52% seen once. The sequencing sample was made of sorted CD4+, CD8+, or CD8+CD57+ T cells (not recorded which) from PBMCs. The receptor set was obtained from a human donor with aplastic anemia. Each CDR3 is given with its conserved first and last residue. The D gene is left open where the match is weak. Where a row states a size, it is once, few, many or the class of an expanded clone; other rows omit it.

j_call: TRBJ1-5
v_call: TRBV10-3
clone_size: NA
d_call: TRBD1
cdr3_aa: CAISAATGTSGNQPQHF
cdr3_nt: TGTGCCATCAGTGCGGCGACAGGGACCTCTGGAAATCAGCCCCAGCATTTT

j_call: TRBJ1-1
v_call: TRBV7-9
clone_size: many
d_call: NA
cdr3_aa: CASSLVQGLPEAFF
cdr3_nt: TGTGCCAGCAGCTTAGTACAGGGATTACCTGAAGCTTTCTTT

j_call: TRBJ2-5
v_call: TRBV10-3
clone_size: NA
d_call: NA
cdr3_aa: CASSQGGGLETQYF
cdr3_nt: TGTGCCAGCAGCCAAGGTGGCGGGTTGGAGACCCAGTACTTC

j_call: TRBJ1-5
v_call: TRBV2
clone_size: once
d_call: NA
cdr3_aa: CASSTTTNQPQHF
cdr3_nt: TGTGCCAGCAGTACGACAACCAATCAGCCCCAGCATTTT

j_call: TRBJ1-3
v_call: TRBV2
clone_size: NA
d_call: NA
cdr3_aa: CARETVSGNTIYF
cdr3_nt: TGTGCCAGAGAGACAGTCTCTGGAAACACCATATATTTT

j_call: TRBJ2-1
v_call: TRBV29-1
clone_size: NA
d_call: TRBD2
cdr3_aa: CSYSGTSGSYNEQFF
cdr3_nt: TGCAGCTACTCCGGGACTAGCGGGAGTTACAATGAGCAGTTCTTC

j_call: TRBJ2-3
v_call: TRBV24-1
clone_size: NA
d_call: NA
cdr3_aa: CATSDLWRNTDTQYF
cdr3_nt: TGTGCCACCAGTGATTTGTGGCGGAACACAGATACGCAGTATTTT

j_call: TRBJ1-1
v_call: TRBV12-3/TRBV12-4
clone_size: many
d_call: NA
cdr3_aa: CASSDVRDPHTEAFF
cdr3_nt: TGTGCCAGCAGCGACGTTAGGGACCCTCACACTGAAGCTTTCTTT

j_call: TRBJ2-2
v_call: TRBV4-3
clone_size: many
d_call: TRBD2
cdr3_aa: CASSHGLAGTGELFF
cdr3_nt: TGCGCCAGCAGCCACGGACTAGCGGGGACCGGGGAGCTGTTTTTT

j_call: TRBJ1-2
v_call: TRBV7-8
clone_size: NA
d_call: TRBD1
cdr3_aa: CASSPSRVAGGRYTF
cdr3_nt: TGTGCCAGCAGCCCAAGTCGCGTGGCAGGGGGCCGCTACACCTTC

j_call: TRBJ2-1
v_call: TRBV19
clone_size: medium-sized
d_call: NA
cdr3_aa: CASSIGLNEQFF
cdr3_nt: TGTGCCAGTAGTATCGGGCTGAATGAGCAGTTCTTC

j_call: TRBJ2-1
v_call: TRBV7-2
clone_size: NA
d_call: NA
cdr3_aa: CASSLAPARGFPYNEQFF
cdr3_nt: TGTGCCAGCAGCTTAGCCCCTGCTCGGGGGTTTCCCTACAATGAGCAGTTCTTC

j_call: TRBJ2-5
v_call: TRBV24-1
clone_size: NA
d_call: NA
cdr3_aa: CATSDPGEGPQETQYF
cdr3_nt: TGTGCCACCAGTGATCCAGGGGAGGGTCCTCAAGAGACCCAGTACTTC

j_call: TRBJ2-2
v_call: TRBV19
clone_size: few
d_call: NA
cdr3_aa: CASSISTTGELFF
cdr3_nt: TGTGCCAGTAGTATATCGACCACCGGGGAGCTGTTTTTT

j_call: TRBJ1-6
v_call: TRBV2
clone_size: few
d_call: NA
cdr3_aa: CASTSGGNSPLHF
cdr3_nt: TGTGCCAGCACTTCCGGGGGGAATTCACCCCTCCACTTT

j_call: TRBJ1-1
v_call: TRBV29-1
clone_size: NA
d_call: NA
cdr3_aa: CSVVVDMNTEAFF
cdr3_nt: TGCAGCGTTGTCGTGGATATGAACACTGAAGCTTTCTTT

j_call: TRBJ1-2
v_call: TRBV6-1
clone_size: many
d_call: NA
cdr3_aa: CASFERGGEYYGYTF
cdr3_nt: TGTGCCAGCTTCGAGAGAGGAGGGGAGTACTATGGCTACACCTTC

j_call: TRBJ2-7
v_call: TRBV2
clone_size: NA
d_call: TRBD2
cdr3_aa: CASSAMTLAGGYEQYF
cdr3_nt: TGTGCCAGCAGCGCTATGACACTAGCGGGGGGGTACGAGCAGTACTTC

j_call: TRBJ2-1
v_call: TRBV15
clone_size: NA
d_call: NA
cdr3_aa: CATSRALDPNNEQFF
cdr3_nt: TGTGCCACCAGCAGAGCCCTGGACCCCAACAATGAGCAGTTCTTC

j_call: TRBJ2-5
v_call: TRBV29-1
clone_size: NA
d_call: TRBD2
cdr3_aa: CSVVAGGPRGQETQYF
cdr3_nt: TGCAGCGTTGTAGCGGGAGGGCCAAGGGGGCAAGAGACCCAGTACTTC

j_call: TRBJ2-1
v_call: TRBV4-1
clone_size: NA
d_call: TRBD1
cdr3_aa: CASSQQQGYEQFF
cdr3_nt: TGCGCCAGCAGCCAACAACAGGGGTATGAGCAGTTCTTC

j_call: TRBJ1-2
v_call: TRBV7-2
clone_size: many
d_call: NA
cdr3_aa: CAVKGRYYGYTF
cdr3_nt: TGTGCAGTGAAAGGCCGTTACTATGGCTACACCTTC

j_call: TRBJ1-1
v_call: TRBV29-1
clone_size: NA
d_call: NA
cdr3_aa: CSVRDAGTEAFF
cdr3_nt: TGCAGCGTCCGGGACGCAGGCACTGAAGCTTTCTTT

j_call: TRBJ1-5
v_call: TRBV19
clone_size: NA
d_call: NA
cdr3_aa: CASTPGVWGNQPQHF
cdr3_nt: TGTGCCAGTACCCCAGGGGTCTGGGGGAATCAGCCCCAGCATTTT

j_call: TRBJ1-2
v_call: TRBV15
clone_size: few
d_call: NA
cdr3_aa: CATSPNGGTNYGYTF
cdr3_nt: TGTGCCACCAGCCCTAATGGGGGCACTAACTATGGCTACACCTTC

j_call: TRBJ2-1
v_call: TRBV2
clone_size: NA
d_call: TRBD2
cdr3_aa: CASSGAGGYNEQFF
cdr3_nt: TGTGCCAGCAGCGGAGCGGGAGGATACAATGAGCAGTTCTTC

j_call: TRBJ2-1
v_call: TRBV3-1
clone_size: few
d_call: TRBD2
cdr3_aa: CASSPQLAGDSYNEQFF
cdr3_nt: TGTGCCAGCAGCCCTCAGTTAGCGGGTGACTCCTACAATGAGCAGTTCTTC

j_call: TRBJ1-2
v_call: TRBV5-1
clone_size: NA
d_call: TRBD1
cdr3_aa: CASSHNGDSSYGYTF
cdr3_nt: TGCGCCAGCAGCCACAACGGGGACAGTTCCTATGGCTACACCTTC

j_call: TRBJ2-5
v_call: TRBV29-1
clone_size: many
d_call: NA
cdr3_aa: CSAEVYQETQYF
cdr3_nt: TGCAGCGCCGAGGTGTACCAAGAGACCCAGTACTTC

j_call: TRBJ2-2
v_call: TRBV7-6
clone_size: once
d_call: TRBD1
cdr3_aa: CASSISRDRDLYGNGELFF
cdr3_nt: TGTGCCAGCAGCATAAGCCGGGACAGGGATCTTTACGGGAATGGGGAGCTGTTTTTT

j_call: TRBJ1-1
v_call: TRBV19
clone_size: many
d_call: TRBD1
cdr3_aa: CASSNRDSQYGEAFF
cdr3_nt: TGTGCCAGTAGTAACCGGGACAGTCAGTACGGTGAAGCTTTCTTT

j_call: TRBJ2-7
v_call: TRBV20-1
clone_size: once
d_call: TRBD1
cdr3_aa: CSARSRGSLYEQYF
cdr3_nt: TGCAGTGCTAGGTCCAGGGGGTCCCTTTACGAGCAGTACTTC

j_call: TRBJ1-1
v_call: TRBV7-8
clone_size: many
d_call: NA
cdr3_aa: CASSQTGQSEAFF
cdr3_nt: TGTGCCAGCAGCCAAACGGGACAATCGGAAGCTTTCTTT

j_call: TRBJ1-1
v_call: TRBV2
clone_size: NA
d_call: NA
cdr3_aa: CASSGWGPAAFF
cdr3_nt: TGTGCCAGCAGTGGTTGGGGGCCTGCGGCTTTCTTT

j_call: TRBJ1-5
v_call: TRBV9
clone_size: NA
d_call: NA
cdr3_aa: CASSAQGGYNEQPQHF
cdr3_nt: TGTGCCAGCAGCGCGCAAGGGGGGTACAATGAGCAGCCCCAGCATTTT

j_call: TRBJ1-1
v_call: TRBV7-9
clone_size: NA
d_call: NA
cdr3_aa: CASSLGSNTEAFF
cdr3_nt: TGTGCCAGCAGCCTTGGGAGTAACACTGAAGCTTTCTTT

j_call: TRBJ1-2
v_call: TRBV10-3
clone_size: NA
d_call: NA
cdr3_aa: CAITQGSSNYGYTF
cdr3_nt: TGTGCCATCACCCAGGGAAGTTCTAACTATGGCTACACCTTC

j_call: TRBJ1-1
v_call: TRBV19
clone_size: many
d_call: NA
cdr3_aa: CASRIRGGMNTEAFF
cdr3_nt: TGTGCCAGTAGGATACGGGGGGGAATGAACACTGAAGCTTTCTTT

j_call: TRBJ1-1
v_call: TRBV5-4
clone_size: NA
d_call: NA
cdr3_aa: CASRPATEAFF
cdr3_nt: TGTGCCAGCAGGCCCGCCACTGAAGCTTTCTTT

j_call: TRBJ2-1
v_call: TRBV11-1
clone_size: many
d_call: TRBD2
cdr3_aa: CASSPPGGGEALNEQFF
cdr3_nt: TGTGCCAGCAGCCCCCCGGGTGGGGGGGAGGCCTTGAATGAGCAGTTCTTC

j_call: TRBJ1-5
v_call: TRBV28
clone_size: many
d_call: NA
cdr3_aa: CASRIHGSSHQPQHF
cdr3_nt: TGTGCCAGCAGAATACACGGGTCCTCGCATCAGCCCCAGCATTTT

j_call: TRBJ2-3
v_call: TRBV9
clone_size: NA
d_call: NA
cdr3_aa: CASSTSPTGTDTQYF
cdr3_nt: TGTGCCAGCAGCACCTCTCCGACAGGCACAGATACGCAGTATTTT

j_call: TRBJ1-2
v_call: TRBV29-1
clone_size: NA
d_call: TRBD1
cdr3_aa: CSVVPGTGNGYTF
cdr3_nt: TGCAGCGTGGTACCCGGGACAGGGAATGGCTACACCTTC

j_call: TRBJ2-7
v_call: TRBV29-1
clone_size: few
d_call: NA
cdr3_aa: CSVGGPLEQYF
cdr3_nt: TGCAGCGTTGGGGGTCCACTCGAGCAGTACTTC

j_call: TRBJ2-3
v_call: TRBV9
clone_size: many
d_call: NA
cdr3_aa: CASSGGAGAPGDTQYF
cdr3_nt: TGTGCCAGCAGCGGGGGGGCGGGGGCGCCCGGTGATACGCAGTATTTT

j_call: TRBJ1-5
v_call: TRBV20-1
clone_size: NA
d_call: TRBD1
cdr3_aa: CSAYQGAGQPQHF
cdr3_nt: TGCAGTGCTTATCAGGGGGCGGGTCAGCCCCAGCATTTT

j_call: TRBJ1-1
v_call: TRBV29-1
clone_size: few
d_call: NA
cdr3_aa: CSVETEAFF
cdr3_nt: TGCAGCGTTGAGACTGAAGCTTTCTTT

j_call: TRBJ1-1
v_call: TRBV20-1
clone_size: many
d_call: NA
cdr3_aa: CSAPLYPSGNTEAFF
cdr3_nt: TGCAGTGCTCCCCTTTACCCTTCAGGGAACACTGAAGCTTTCTTT

j_call: TRBJ2-3
v_call: TRBV5-1
clone_size: NA
d_call: TRBD1
cdr3_aa: CASNQGDTDTQYF
cdr3_nt: TGCGCCAGCAATCAGGGGGACACAGATACGCAGTATTTT

j_call: TRBJ2-7
v_call: TRBV10-3
clone_size: NA
d_call: NA
cdr3_aa: CAISGSAATQAAEQYF
cdr3_nt: TGTGCCATCAGTGGATCAGCGGCCACTCAGGCCGCCGAGCAGTACTTC

j_call: TRBJ1-5
v_call: TRBV15
clone_size: NA
d_call: NA
cdr3_aa: CATSIQGRQGNQPQHF
cdr3_nt: TGTGCCACCAGCATCCAGGGGCGGCAGGGGAATCAGCCCCAGCATTTT

j_call: TRBJ2-7
v_call: TRBV20-1
clone_size: NA
d_call: NA
cdr3_aa: CSAREIVESEQYF
cdr3_nt: TGCAGTGCTAGAGAAATAGTGGAATCCGAGCAGTACTTC

j_call: TRBJ2-1
v_call: TRBV12-3/TRBV12-4
clone_size: NA
d_call: TRBD2
cdr3_aa: CASVGTSGYNEQFF
cdr3_nt: TGTGCCAGCGTGGGGACTAGCGGTTACAATGAGCAGTTCTTC

j_call: TRBJ1-5
v_call: TRBV10-3
clone_size: NA
d_call: NA
cdr3_aa: CAITPDSNQPQHF
cdr3_nt: TGTGCCATCACACCGGATAGCAATCAGCCCCAGCATTTT

j_call: TRBJ1-2
v_call: TRBV20-1
clone_size: NA
d_call: NA
cdr3_aa: CSARVTNYGYTF
cdr3_nt: TGCAGTGCTAGAGTGACTAACTATGGCTACACCTTC